The T cell receptor beta chain described here comes from a study of cytomegalovirus exposure and HLA in healthy donors. Study-wide points: The study put 150 to 200 TCR beta chains on its list as cytomegalovirus-associated.

Despite likely unrecorded immune exposures, the donors were nominally healthy at the time of sampling. Germline CDR1 is MDHEN and CDR2 is SYDVKM. After removal of 1 base from V and 7 bases from J, the junction contained 13 bases not matched to a gene. The length of the CDR3 is 17 residues. Regarding this clone: Its matching antigen is unknown.

In the PCR, 60 Vbeta and 13 Jbeta primers were used. Assay used: immunoSEQ multiplex PCR; TCRdb lists only in-frame clones, some missing. The data hold 150,000 or so clones, with about 80% observed a single time. The sequence was collected from a man in his forties or fifties in good health and CMV-seropositive. The chain has TRBV28 and TRBJ1-2; TRBD1 matches 9 bases. The sequenced material came from PBMCs. The CDR3 nucleotides are TGTGCCAGCAGTTTATACGCCCCGGGACAGGGCGTCGGTGGCTACACCTTC. Protein sequence: CASSLYAPGQGVGGYTF.